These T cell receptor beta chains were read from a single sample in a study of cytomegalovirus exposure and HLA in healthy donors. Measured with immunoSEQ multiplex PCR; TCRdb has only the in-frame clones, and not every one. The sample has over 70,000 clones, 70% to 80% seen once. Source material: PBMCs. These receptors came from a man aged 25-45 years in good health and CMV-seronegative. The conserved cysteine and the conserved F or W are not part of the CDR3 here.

AWSDGVSGSDTQY,TRBJ2-3,TRBV30
ASSELSTRRPYEQY,TRBJ2-7,TRBV10-1
SSSFGDNNEQF,TRBJ2-1,TRBV7-9
ASGSGAGVNTEAF,TRBJ1-1,TRBV6-1
ASSFLRGNTEAF,TRBJ1-1,TRBV5-1
ASSQGQGYGYT,TRBJ1-2,TRBV7-8
AWGRRPDEQF,TRBJ2-1,TRBV30
ASRLQGSVGYT,TRBJ1-2,TRBV7-9
ASTERQGARDYGYT,TRBJ1-2,TRBV7-2
ASSLFGLTSGTYNEQF,TRBJ2-1,TRBV5-1
ASTGERGSYEQY,TRBJ2-7,TRBV2
ASSPRVWDRVSGNTIY,TRBJ1-3,TRBV18
ASSQELTGARQY,TRBJ2-7,TRBV4-2
ASSQASGVSPYEQY,TRBJ2-7,TRBV4-1
ASTTWGLAGMDEQF,TRBJ2-1,TRBV6-6
ASSLRGNTEAF,TRBJ1-1,TRBV5-4
ASSFSDRGHGGYT,TRBJ1-2,TRBV7-9
ASSQDQGSGNTIY,TRBJ1-3,TRBV4-1
ASSRDYTDTQY,TRBJ2-3,TRBV28
ASSLDGAGANVLT,TRBJ2-6,TRBV7-8
ASTQGKLAGGPFSYEQY,TRBJ2-7,TRBV28
ASSRGRDNQPQH,TRBJ1-5,TRBV9
ASTSSYNSPLH,TRBJ1-6,TRBV11-2
ASSEFGQGVREQF,TRBJ2-1,TRBV6-1
ASSQPLHRGYGYT,TRBJ1-2,TRBV4-1
ASSFPGTGAYTDTQY,TRBJ2-3,TRBV28
ASRRGQGAGQPQH,TRBJ1-5,TRBV6-5
ASSLIAGVFYEQY,TRBJ2-7,TRBV27
ASSFTGETVPQH,TRBJ1-5,TRBV28
ASSAPALFYTEAF,TRBJ1-1,TRBV2
ASSLTGTAPYEQY,TRBJ2-7,TRBV7-2
ASSELEVWGNQPQH,TRBJ1-5,TRBV6-1
ASSLAGRHGYT,TRBJ1-2,TRBV5-1
ASSLATRGDTQY,TRBJ2-3,TRBV5-8
ASSSRSGNQPQH,TRBJ1-5,TRBV7-2
SVEDWQRIGAF,TRBJ1-1,TRBV29-1
ASSLRFGTGRPYEQY,TRBJ2-7,TRBV28
SVLPVSGPSTDTQY,TRBJ2-3,TRBV29-1
ASSLYRGGTDTQY,TRBJ2-3,TRBV7-2
SARPGEQF,TRBJ2-1,TRBV20-1
ASMRSGGTQY,TRBJ2-3,TRBV14
ASSSGQGADTQY,TRBJ2-3,TRBV6-5
ASSKTGTYGANVLT,TRBJ2-6,TRBV7-2
ASSSGTGVYISNQPQH,TRBJ1-5,TRBV18
AWSGGGYEQY,TRBJ2-7,TRBV30
ASSHPGGAGGDEQF,TRBJ2-1,TRBV4-1
ASSLYPGGQSYGYT,TRBJ1-2,TRBV28
ASSSDRNSGNTIY,TRBJ1-3,TRBV7-2